This entry lists 5 T cell receptor beta chains sequenced from one sample in a study of glioma-infiltrating T cells after dendritic cell vaccination. Measured with immunoSEQ multiplex PCR; TCRdb has only the in-frame clones, and not every one. The table shows some 100,000 clones, with approximately 80% occurring only once. The sequences come from blood, collected before dendritic cell vaccination. These TCRs come from a human donor with glioblastoma.

The chain joins TRBV6-5 to TRBJ1-1, with D possibly matching TRBD1 (6 bases). There are 13 residues in the CDR3. Germline V gives CDR1 MNHEY, CDR2 SVGAGI. Trimming shortened V by 2 bases and J by 6 bases, and 10 bases separated the two germline ends. CDR3 sequence reads: CASSYVQGPEAFF. Written as DNA, the CDR3 is TGTGCCAGCAGTTACGTCCAGGGGCCTGAAGCTTTCTTT.

This chain connects TRBV10-3 to TRBJ1-4; TRBD1 agrees at 9 bases. Germline CDR1 is ENHRY and CDR2 is SYGVKD. This CDR3 is built from 16 residues. Unmatched junction bases numbered 3, after V lost 0 bases and J lost 4 bases. CDR3 protein: CAISESNRGRNEKLFF. Written as DNA, the CDR3 is TGTGCCATCAGTGAGTCGAACAGGGGGCGTAATGAAAAACTGTTTTTT.

The chain combines TRBV5-5 with TRBJ2-3; possible D gene TRBD2, 6 bases. The germline V gene encodes CDR1 SGHKS and CDR2 YYEKEE (reference sequence). The CDR3 runs to 15 residues. V dropped 4 bases and J dropped 4 bases, with 16 bases sitting between them. CDR3 in amino acids: CASSTGLQGADTQYF. Written as DNA, the CDR3 is TGTGCCAGCAGCACGGGACTGCAGGGAGCAGATACGCAGTATTTT. Combining the CDR3 with reference TRBV5-5 and TRBJ2-3 gives the whole variable domain DAGVTQSPTHLIKTRGQQVTLRCSPISGHKSVSWYQQVLGQGPQFIFQYYEKEERGRGNFPDRFSARQFPNYSSELNVNALLLGDSALYLCASSTGLQGADTQYFGPGTRLTVL.

This clone was seen only a few times. The chain joins TRBV6-5 to TRBJ1-1, with a possible D match to TRBD1 (6 bases). This CDR3 comprises 13 residues. V was trimmed by 6 bases and J by 4 bases, leaving 12 bases between them. From germline, CDR1 is MNHEY and CDR2 SVGAGI. The CDR3 is CASRKTGITEAFF. The CDR3 DNA follows: TGTGCCAGCAGAAAGACAGGTATCACTGAAGCTTTCTTT.

This sequence joins TRBV27 and TRBJ1-2; 10 bases map to TRBD1. This CDR3 contains 15 residues. Trimming cost V 7 bases and J 5 bases; bases outside gene matches: 10. Germline V lookup: CDR1 MNHEY, CDR2 SMNVEV (reference sequence). DNA for the CDR3: TGTGCCAGCAAGGTCCGCCCGGGACAGGGGTATGGCTACACCTTC. This sequence encodes CASKVRPGQGYGYTF.